This TCR beta chain is drawn from a study of T cell repertoires in cytomegalovirus infection (dated by TCRdb to the late 2010s). For the wider study: The HLA type of each donor mattered for the analysis, because public TCR beta signatures pointed to carriage of CMV infection along with the matching HLA type.

There are many counts of this clonotype. The antigen it binds to is not known. Per-base qualities were not stored, and no clone one base away is much larger. Study-wide findings and limitations: Carriers of CMV infection plus the relevant HLA type were discriminated by the cumulative frequency of public TCR beta family members in the study cohort and in an independent roughly 320-donor cohort. In the ex vivo response, HLA-C-restricted CMV-specific TCR beta clonotypes were dominant, and in two of eight donors the single most frequent clonotype came from this HLA-C-restricted group.

Sequencing was carried out with an Illumina HiSeq 1500. The public reads were run again by TCRdb, first through fastp at Q25 and then through MiXCR, and only productive beta chains were kept. Each CDR3 protein gets just one entry, which takes the most common genes and DNA from the rows behind it. For this sample the table gives approximately 240,000 distinct CDR3 sequences, of which roughly 12% were detected only once. The ten largest account for approximately 1.6% of the sample. Spanning cysteine to phenylalanine, the CDR3 consists of 15 amino acids. Only the CDR3 part of the read is kept: 45 bases, read in frame from the first base. CDR1 and CDR2 are drawn from the germline V gene: SGHTA, FQGTGA. Unmatched junction bases come to 3, with V trimmed by 1 base and J by 5 bases.

Sequencing used PBMCs. This chain joins TRBV7-3 to TRBJ2-1; 9 central nucleotides agree with TRBD2. The clonotype originates from a human donor in good health (CMV status not recorded). Some clones in this sample may be carry-over from other donors' samples. The CDR3 sequence is CASSLRAGGNNEQFF. The sequenced DNA is TGTGCCAGCAGCTTAAGGGCGGGAGGGAACAATGAGCAGTTCTTC.